These T cell receptor beta chains were read from a single sample in a study of vaccination effects on CD4 cells after COVID-19. Their antigens are not known. The table came from immunoSEQ multiplex PCR; TCRdb's copy has only in-frame clones and leaves some out. The sample has 45,000 to 65,000 clones; under 85% are singletons. The material sequenced was CD4+ T cells from PBMCs cultured without peptide, taken after COVID-19 vaccination. The receptors here all came from a human donor who received a COVID-19 vaccine. The CDR3 runs from the conserved cysteine through the conserved F or W. Each record gives: J gene, D gene, clone size, CDR3 length, V gene, CDR3 protein, CDR3 DNA. A D gene is named only where the DNA matches it firmly. Where a row states a size, it is once, few, many or the class of an expanded clone; other rows omit it.

>TRBJ2-5|TRBD2|-|15|TRBV5-1
CASSLVVAGMETQYF
TGCGCCAGCAGCTTGGTTGTAGCGGGGATGGAGACCCAGTACTTC
>TRBJ2-7|TRBD2|once|14|TRBV5-1
CASSQGLDAYEQYF
TGCGCCAGCAGCCAGGGACTAGACGCCTACGAGCAGTACTTC
>TRBJ1-6|TRBD1|-|15|TRBV7-9
CASSGQGPYNSPLHF
TGTGCCAGCAGCGGACAGGGCCCCTATAATTCACCCCTCCACTTT
>TRBJ1-3|-|few|15|TRBV4-2
CASSPQVNSGNTIYF
TGTGCCAGCAGCCCGCAAGTGAACTCTGGAAACACCATATATTTT
>TRBJ2-1|TRBD2|-|16|TRBV6-2/TRBV6-3
CASSYSTSGSYNEQFF
TGTGCCAGCAGTTACTCGACTAGCGGATCCTACAATGAGCAGTTCTTC
>TRBJ1-1|-|-|18|TRBV5-5
CASSLMVGRVRWNTEAFF
TGTGCCAGCAGCTTGATGGTTGGCAGGGTGAGGTGGAACACTGAAGCTTTCTTT
>TRBJ1-1|-|-|15|TRBV25-1
CASSETGQSNTEAFF
TGTGCCAGCAGTGAAACTGGACAATCGAACACTGAAGCTTTCTTT
>TRBJ1-1|-|-|13|TRBV7-9
CATRSRESTEAFF
TGTGCCACTCGAAGCAGGGAGAGCACTGAAGCTTTCTTT
>TRBJ2-1|TRBD2|once|15|TRBV4-1
CASSQDPGTSNEQFF
TGCGCCAGCAGCCAAGATCCGGGGACTAGCAATGAGCAGTTCTTC
>TRBJ1-2|-|-|14|TRBV19
CASSLAGLDYGYTF
TGTGCCAGTAGCCTTGCGGGCCTCGACTATGGCTACACCTTC